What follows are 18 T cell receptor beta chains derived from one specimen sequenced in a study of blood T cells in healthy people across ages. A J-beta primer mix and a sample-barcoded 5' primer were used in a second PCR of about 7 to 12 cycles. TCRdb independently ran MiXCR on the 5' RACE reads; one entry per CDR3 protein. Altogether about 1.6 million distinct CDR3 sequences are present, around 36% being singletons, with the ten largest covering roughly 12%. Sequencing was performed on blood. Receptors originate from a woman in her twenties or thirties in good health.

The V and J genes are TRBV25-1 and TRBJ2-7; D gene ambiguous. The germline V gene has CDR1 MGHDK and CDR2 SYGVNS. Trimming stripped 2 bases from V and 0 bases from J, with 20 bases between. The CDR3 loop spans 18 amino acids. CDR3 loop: CASSETAATSLSSYEQYF. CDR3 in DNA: TGTGCCAGCAGTGAAACTGCGGCTACCTCCCTTAGCTCCTACGAGCAGTACTTC.

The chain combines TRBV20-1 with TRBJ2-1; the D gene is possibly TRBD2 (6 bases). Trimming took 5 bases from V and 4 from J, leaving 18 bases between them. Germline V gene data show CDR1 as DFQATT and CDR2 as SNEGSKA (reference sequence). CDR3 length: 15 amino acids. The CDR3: CSAARGSGTYNEQFF. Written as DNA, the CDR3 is TGCAGTGCTGCCCGCGGTAGCGGAACTTACAATGAGCAGTTCTTC.

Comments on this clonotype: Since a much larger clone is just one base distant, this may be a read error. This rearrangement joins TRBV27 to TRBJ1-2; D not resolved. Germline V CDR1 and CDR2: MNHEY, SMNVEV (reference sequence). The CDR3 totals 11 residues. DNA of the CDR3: TGTGCCAGCAGAGACAACTGTGGCTACACCTTC. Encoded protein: CASRDNCGYTF.

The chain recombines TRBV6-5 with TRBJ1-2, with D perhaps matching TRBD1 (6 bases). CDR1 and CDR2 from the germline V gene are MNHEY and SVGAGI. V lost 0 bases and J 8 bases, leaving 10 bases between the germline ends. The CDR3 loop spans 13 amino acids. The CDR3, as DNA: TGTGCCAGCAGTTACTCACAGGGCCGAGGCTACACCTTC. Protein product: CASSYSQGRGYTF.

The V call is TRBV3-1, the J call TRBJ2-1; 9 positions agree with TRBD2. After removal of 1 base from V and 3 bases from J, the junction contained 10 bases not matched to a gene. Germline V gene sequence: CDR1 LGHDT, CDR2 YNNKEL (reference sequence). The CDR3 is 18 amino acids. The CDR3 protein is CASSQGRVAGVDYNEQFF. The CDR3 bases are TGTGCCAGCAGCCAAGGTCGGGTAGCGGGAGTGGACTACAATGAGCAGTTCTTC.

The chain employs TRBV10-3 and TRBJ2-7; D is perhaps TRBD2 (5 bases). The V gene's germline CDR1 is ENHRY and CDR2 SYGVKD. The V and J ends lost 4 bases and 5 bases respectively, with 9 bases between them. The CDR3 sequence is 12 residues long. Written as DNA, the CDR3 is TGTGCCATCAGTGCCCGGGAAGACGAGCAGTACTTC. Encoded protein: CAISAREDEQYF.

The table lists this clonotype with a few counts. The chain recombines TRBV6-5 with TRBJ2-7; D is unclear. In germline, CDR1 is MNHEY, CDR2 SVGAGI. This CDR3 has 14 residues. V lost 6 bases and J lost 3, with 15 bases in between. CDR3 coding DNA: TGTGCCAGCAGCTTCCGACCGGACGGCTACGAGCAGTACTTC. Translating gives CASSFRPDGYEQYF.

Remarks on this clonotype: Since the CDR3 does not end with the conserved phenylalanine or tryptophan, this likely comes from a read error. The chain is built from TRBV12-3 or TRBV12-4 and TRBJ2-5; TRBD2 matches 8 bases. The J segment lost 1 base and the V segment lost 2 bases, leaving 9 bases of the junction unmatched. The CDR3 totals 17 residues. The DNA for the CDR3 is TGTGCCAGCAGTTTAAGGAGCGGGAGCGGGGGCCAAGAGACCCAGTACGTC. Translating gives CASSLRSGSGGQETQYV.

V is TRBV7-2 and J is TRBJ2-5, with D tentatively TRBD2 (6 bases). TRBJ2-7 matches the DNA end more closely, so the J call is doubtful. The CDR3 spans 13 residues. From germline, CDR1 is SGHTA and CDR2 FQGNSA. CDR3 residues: CASSLELAGEQYF. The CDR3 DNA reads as TGTGCCAGCAGCTTAGAACTAGCAGGCGAGCAGTACTTC.

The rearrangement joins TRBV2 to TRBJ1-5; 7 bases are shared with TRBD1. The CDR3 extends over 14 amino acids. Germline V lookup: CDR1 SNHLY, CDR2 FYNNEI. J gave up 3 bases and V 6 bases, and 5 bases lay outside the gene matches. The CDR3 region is CASRDRAPNQPQHF. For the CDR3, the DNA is TGTGCCAGCAGAGACAGGGCCCCCAATCAGCCCCAGCATTTT.

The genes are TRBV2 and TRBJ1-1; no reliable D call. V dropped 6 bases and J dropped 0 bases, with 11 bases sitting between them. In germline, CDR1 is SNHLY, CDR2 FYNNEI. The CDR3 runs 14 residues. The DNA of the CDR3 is TGTGCCAGCAGCGGACCGCTTATGAACACTGAAGCTTTCTTT. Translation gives CASSGPLMNTEAFF. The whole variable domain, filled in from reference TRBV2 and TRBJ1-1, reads EPEVTQTPSHQVTQMGQEVILRCVPISNHLYFYWYRQILGQKVEFLVSFYNNEISEKSEIFDDQFSVERPDGSNFTLKIRSTKLEDSAMYFCASSGPLMNTEAFFGQGTRLTVV.

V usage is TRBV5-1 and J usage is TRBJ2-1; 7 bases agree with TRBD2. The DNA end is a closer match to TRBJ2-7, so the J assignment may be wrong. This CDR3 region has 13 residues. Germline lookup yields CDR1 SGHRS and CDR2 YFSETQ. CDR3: CASRNGRAVEQYF. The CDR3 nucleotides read TGCGCCAGCAGAAATGGGAGGGCTGTAGAGCAGTACTTC.

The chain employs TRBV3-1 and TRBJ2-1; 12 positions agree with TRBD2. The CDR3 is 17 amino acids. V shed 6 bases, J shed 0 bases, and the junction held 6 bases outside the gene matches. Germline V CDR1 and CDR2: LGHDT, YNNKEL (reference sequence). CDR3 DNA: TGTGCCAGCAGTCCTCCTAGCGGGAGGGTCTCCTACAATGAGCAGTTCTTC. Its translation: CASSPPSGRVSYNEQFF.

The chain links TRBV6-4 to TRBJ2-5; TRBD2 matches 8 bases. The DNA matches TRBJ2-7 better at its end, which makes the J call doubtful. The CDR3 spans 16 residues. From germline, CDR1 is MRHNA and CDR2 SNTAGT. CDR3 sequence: CASNHGGAPNPYEQYF. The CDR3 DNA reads TGTGCCAGCAATCACGGGGGGGCCCCTAACCCCTACGAGCAGTACTTC.

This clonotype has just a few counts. The CDR3 protein is CASSLDPGTETDTQYF. In DNA, the CDR3 is TGTGCCAGCAGCTTAGACCCAGGGACGGAGACAGATACGCAGTATTTT. V is TRBV7-9 and J is TRBJ2-3; D is perhaps TRBD1 or TRBD2 (5 bases each). CDR3 length: 16 residues. Germline V CDR1 and CDR2: SEHNR, FQNEAQ (reference sequence). V was pared by 1 base and J by 3 bases, with 14 bases between. The full variable domain, in which reference TRBV7-9 and TRBJ2-3 provide the parts outside the CDR3, is DTGVSQNPRHKITKRGQNVTFRCDPISEHNRLYWYRQTLGQGPEFLTYFQNEAQLEKSRLLSDRFSAERPKGSFSTLEIQRTEQGDSAMYLCASSLDPGTETDTQYFGPGTRLTVL.

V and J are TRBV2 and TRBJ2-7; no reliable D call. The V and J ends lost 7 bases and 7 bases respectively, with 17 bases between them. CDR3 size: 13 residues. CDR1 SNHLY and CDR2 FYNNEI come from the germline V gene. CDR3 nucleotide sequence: TGTGCCAGCATAATCTCGGATACTTGGGAGCAGTACTTC. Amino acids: CASIISDTWEQYF.

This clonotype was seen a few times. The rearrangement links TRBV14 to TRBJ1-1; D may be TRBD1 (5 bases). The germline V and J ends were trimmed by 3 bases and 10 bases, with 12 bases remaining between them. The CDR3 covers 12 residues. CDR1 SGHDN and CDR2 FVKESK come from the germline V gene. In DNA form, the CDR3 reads TGTGCCAGCAGCCACGGGGCTTCGGGAGCTTTCTTT. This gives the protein CASSHGASGAFF.

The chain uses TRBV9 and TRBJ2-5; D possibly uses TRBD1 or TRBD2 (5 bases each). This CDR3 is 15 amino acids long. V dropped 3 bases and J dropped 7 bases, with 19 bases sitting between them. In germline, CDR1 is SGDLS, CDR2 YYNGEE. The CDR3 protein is CASSEGRGSGGTQYF. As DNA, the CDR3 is TGTGCCAGCAGCGAGGGGCGCGGGTCCGGTGGGACCCAGTACTTC.